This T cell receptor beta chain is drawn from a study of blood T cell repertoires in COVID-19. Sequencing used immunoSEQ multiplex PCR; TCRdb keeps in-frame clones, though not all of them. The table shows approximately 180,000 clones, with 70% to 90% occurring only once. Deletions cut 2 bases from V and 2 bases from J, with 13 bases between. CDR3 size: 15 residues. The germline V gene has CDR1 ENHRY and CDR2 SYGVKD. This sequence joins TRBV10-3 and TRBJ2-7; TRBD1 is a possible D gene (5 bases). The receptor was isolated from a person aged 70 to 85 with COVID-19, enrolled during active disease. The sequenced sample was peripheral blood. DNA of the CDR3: TGTGCCATCAGTGAGCAAACAGGTGCTACCTACGAGCAGTACTTC. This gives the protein CAISEQTGATYEQYF.